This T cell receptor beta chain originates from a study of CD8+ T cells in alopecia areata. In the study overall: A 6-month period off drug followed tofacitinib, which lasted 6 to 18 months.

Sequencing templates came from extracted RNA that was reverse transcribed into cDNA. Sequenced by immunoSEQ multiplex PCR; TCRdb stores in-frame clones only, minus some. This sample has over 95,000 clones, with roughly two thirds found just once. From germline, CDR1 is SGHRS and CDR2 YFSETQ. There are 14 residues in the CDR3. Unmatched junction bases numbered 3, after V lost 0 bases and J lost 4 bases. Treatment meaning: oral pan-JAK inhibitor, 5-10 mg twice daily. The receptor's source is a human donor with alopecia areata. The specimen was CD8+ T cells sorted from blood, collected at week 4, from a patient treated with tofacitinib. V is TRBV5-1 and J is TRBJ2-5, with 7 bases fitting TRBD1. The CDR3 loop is CASSLGQGLETQYF. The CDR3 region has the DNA TGCGCCAGCAGCTTGGGACAGGGCTTAGAGACCCAGTACTTC.